Detailed here is one T cell receptor (beta chain). This clone was observed once. Its antigen is unknown. A much larger clone differs from this one at a single base, so this may be a read error. The immunoSEQ Assay, a bias-controlled multiplex PCR, was used to amplify TCRbeta CDR3 regions from genomic DNA. The published analysis was carried out like this. The number of nucleated cells in each sample was estimated by amplification of reference gene primers within the assay. Sequence reads were collapsed and filtered to measure the absolute abundance of every unique TCRbeta CDR3 rearrangement. For each sample, productive Simpson clonality was calculated as the square root of Simpson's diversity index across productive rearrangements. TCRdb re-hosts the immuneACCESS table, in-frame sequences only. Its copies lack some clones; in the studies checked, an unresolved V gene accounts for under half of them, and the cause for the rest is not known. D and trimming were read from the DNA, whereas the V and J calls and clone size are those reported in that table. The sample records under 300,000 clones, approximately 79% of which are singletons. 4.5% to 6% of the sample is held by the ten biggest clonotypes.

The germline V gene yields ENHRY for CDR1 and SYGVKD for CDR2. From cysteine to phenylalanine, the CDR3 is 12 amino acids long. The kept DNA is CDR3 alone, 36 bases in frame from the first base. The germline ends are 3 bases apart after V is trimmed by 3 bases and J by 1 base. Each collaborating institution followed its own protocols to collect whole blood in K2EDTA tubes. For TCRbeta analysis, collaborator samples were shipped as frozen whole blood, as isolated PBMCs, or as DNA extracted from either sample type. The sample comes from a study of blood T cell repertoires in COVID-19 (dated by TCRdb to the early 2020s). Background for the entire study: Samples covering the acute and convalescent phases of COVID-19 were provided by collaborators in the United States, Italy and Spain. The prospective study material was composed of cDNA or gDNA derived from T cells, B-cell-depleted T cells, or PBMCs. The repertoires were made available in a free public database intended to serve as a resource for research on the immune response to SARS-CoV-2. Where available, HLA class I and class II types were obtained from metadata supplied by the sample provider rather than from assay-based typing. Samples came from the ongoing ImmuneRACE study (first 160 participants) plus 1,254 subjects from 6 global collaborators. Deeply sampled blood TCRbeta repertoires from subjects exposed to, actively infected with, or recovered from COVID-19 were included in the dataset. A de-identified subject ID, COVID-19 status, age in years and sex were almost always included in the sample metadata.

The full study reports these points: How much clinical and demographic metadata was included differed by source and by participant, and the metadata was provided uncurated.

The sequenced sample consisted of peripheral blood. The receptor was isolated from a woman of 80 years or more with active or convalescent COVID-19. The chain couples TRBV10-3 to TRBJ1-2; the D segment cannot be called with confidence. The bases are TGTGCCATCAGTGACGGTAACTATGGCTACACCTTC. Translated, it gives CAISDGNYGYTF.